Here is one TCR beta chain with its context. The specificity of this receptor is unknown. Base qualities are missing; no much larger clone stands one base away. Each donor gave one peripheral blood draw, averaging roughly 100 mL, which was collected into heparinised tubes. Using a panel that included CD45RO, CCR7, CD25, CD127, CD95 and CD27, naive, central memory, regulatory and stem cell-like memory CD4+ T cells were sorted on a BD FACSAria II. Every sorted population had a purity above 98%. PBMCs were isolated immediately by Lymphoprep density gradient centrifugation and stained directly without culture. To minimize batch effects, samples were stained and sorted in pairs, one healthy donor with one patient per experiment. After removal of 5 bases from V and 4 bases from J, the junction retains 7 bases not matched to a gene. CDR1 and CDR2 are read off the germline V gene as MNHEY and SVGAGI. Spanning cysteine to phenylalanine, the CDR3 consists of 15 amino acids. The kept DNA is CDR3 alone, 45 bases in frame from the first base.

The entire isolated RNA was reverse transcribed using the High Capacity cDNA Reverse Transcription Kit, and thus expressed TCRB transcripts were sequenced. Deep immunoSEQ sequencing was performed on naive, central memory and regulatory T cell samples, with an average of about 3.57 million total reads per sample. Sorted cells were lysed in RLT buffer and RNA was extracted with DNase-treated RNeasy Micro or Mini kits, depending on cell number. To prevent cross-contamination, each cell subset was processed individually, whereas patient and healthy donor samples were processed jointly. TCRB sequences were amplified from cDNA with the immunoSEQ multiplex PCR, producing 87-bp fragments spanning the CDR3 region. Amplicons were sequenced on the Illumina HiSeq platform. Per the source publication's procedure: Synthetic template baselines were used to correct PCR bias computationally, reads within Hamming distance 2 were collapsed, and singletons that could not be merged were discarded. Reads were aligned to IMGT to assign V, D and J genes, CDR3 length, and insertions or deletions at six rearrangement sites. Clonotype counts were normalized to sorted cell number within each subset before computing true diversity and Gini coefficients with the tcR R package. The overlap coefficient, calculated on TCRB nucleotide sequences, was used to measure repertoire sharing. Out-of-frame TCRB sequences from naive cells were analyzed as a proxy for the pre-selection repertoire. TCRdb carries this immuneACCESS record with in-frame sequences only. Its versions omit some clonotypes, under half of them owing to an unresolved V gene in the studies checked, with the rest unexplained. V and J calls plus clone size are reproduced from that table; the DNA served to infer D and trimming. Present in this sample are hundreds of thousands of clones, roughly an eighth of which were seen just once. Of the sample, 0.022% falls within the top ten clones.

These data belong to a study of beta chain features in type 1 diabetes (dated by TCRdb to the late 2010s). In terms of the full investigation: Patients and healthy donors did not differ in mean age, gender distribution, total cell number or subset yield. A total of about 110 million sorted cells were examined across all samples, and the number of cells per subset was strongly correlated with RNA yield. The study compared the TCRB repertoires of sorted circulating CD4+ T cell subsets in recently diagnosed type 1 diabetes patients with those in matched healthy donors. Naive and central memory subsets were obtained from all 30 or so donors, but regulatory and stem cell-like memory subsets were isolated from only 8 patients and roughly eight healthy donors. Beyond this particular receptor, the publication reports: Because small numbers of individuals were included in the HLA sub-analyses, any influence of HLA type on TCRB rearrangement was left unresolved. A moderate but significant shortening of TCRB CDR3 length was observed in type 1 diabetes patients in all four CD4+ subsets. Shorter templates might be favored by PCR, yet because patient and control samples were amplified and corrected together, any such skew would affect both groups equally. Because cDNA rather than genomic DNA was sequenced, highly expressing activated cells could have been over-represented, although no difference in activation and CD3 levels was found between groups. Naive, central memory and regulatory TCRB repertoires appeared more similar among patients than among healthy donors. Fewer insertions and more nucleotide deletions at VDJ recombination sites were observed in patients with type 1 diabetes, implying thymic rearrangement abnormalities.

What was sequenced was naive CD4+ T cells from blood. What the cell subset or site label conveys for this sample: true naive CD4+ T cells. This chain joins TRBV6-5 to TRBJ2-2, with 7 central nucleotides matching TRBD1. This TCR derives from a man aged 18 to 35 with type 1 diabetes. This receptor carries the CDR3 CASSAETGTTGELFF. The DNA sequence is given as TGTGCCAGCAGTGCCGAGACAGGGACCACCGGGGAGCTGTTTTTT.